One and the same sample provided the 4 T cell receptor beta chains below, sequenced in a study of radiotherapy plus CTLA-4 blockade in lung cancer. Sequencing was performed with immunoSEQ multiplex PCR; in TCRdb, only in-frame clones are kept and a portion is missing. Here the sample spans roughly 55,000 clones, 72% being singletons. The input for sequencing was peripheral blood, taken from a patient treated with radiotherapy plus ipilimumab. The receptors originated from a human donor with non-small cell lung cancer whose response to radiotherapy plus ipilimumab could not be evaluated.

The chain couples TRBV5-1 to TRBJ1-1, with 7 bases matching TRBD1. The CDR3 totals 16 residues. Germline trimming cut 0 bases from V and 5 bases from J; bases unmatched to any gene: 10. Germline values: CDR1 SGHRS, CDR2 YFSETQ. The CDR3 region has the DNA TGCGCCAGCAGCTTGGCCGGGACAGACGTTGGGACTGAAGCTTTCTTT. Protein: CASSLAGTDVGTEAFF.

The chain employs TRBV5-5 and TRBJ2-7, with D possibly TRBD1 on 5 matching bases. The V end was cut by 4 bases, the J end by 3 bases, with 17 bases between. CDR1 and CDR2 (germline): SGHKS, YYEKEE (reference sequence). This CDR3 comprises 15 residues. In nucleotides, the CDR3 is TGTGCCAGCAGCGTTGGGGCGGCCGCCCACTACGAGCAGTACTTC. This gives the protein CASSVGAAAHYEQYF.

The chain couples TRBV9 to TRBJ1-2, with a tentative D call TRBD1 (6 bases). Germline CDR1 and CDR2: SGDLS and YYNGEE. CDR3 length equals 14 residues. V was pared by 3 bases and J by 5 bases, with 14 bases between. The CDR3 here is CASSARGQLYGYTF. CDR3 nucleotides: TGTGCCAGCAGCGCGAGGGGACAATTATATGGCTACACCTTC.

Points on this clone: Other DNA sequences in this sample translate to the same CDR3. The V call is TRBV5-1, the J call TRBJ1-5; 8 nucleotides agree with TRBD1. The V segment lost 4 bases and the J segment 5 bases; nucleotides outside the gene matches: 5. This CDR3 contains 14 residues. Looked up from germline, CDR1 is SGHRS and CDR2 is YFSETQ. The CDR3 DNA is TGCGCCAGCAGCCAGGGACAGGCGGATCAGCCCCAGCATTTT. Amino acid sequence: CASSQGQADQPQHF.